The entry below describes one TCR beta chain. Antigen unknown. This CDR3 has 16 residues. Per the germline V gene, CDR1 is SEHNR and CDR2 is FQNEAQ (reference sequence). V was clipped by 5 bases and J by 3 bases, with 19 bases between them. Documented time point: baseline, week 1 (first vaccination visit). Treatment here: pre-vaccination baseline after standard-of-care therapy. This entry is derived from a study of a mutant IDH1 vaccine in newly diagnosed glioma. Study observations and caveats: Pseudoprogression seemed unlinked to shifts in top peripheral T cell clonotypes.

Some clones are missing from TCRdb's copy, which holds only in-frame ones; the method was immunoSEQ multiplex PCR. The profile shows around 30,000 clones, over 60% of them singletons. This sequence joins TRBV7-9 and TRBJ2-5; a possible D gene is TRBD1 (6 bases). The sample consisted of peripheral blood mononuclear cells (PBMCs), taken from a glioma patient treated with radiotherapy, temozolomide or both. The receptor was derived from a man aged 50-60 years with glioma. Some clones in this sample may be carry-over from other donors' samples. The CDR3, as DNA: TGTGCCAGCAGCCCCCCGCTCTTGGGGGCTGAAGAGACCCAGTACTTC. Translating gives CASSPPLLGAEETQYF.